This T cell receptor beta chain was observed in a study of T-cell memory formation after mild COVID-19 (dated by TCRdb to about 2021). Regarding the research as a whole: TCR sequence clusters from the two donors were found to be largely donor specific. In two donors, T-cell clones that expanded and contracted after mild COVID-19 were tracked by sequencing TCRalpha and TCRbeta repertoires over time. The cohort comprised two young, previously healthy adult volunteers, one female and one male. Overall study results and their limits: Some responding clones were detected in pre-infection memory, which suggested that pre-existing cross-reactive memory T cells had joined the SARS-CoV-2 response. Clones that contracted from day 15 to 85 showed balanced CD4/CD8 phenotypes, whereas a second wave of clones that expanded from day 15 to 37 leaned towards CD4+. Only a couple of mild cases were covered by the study, and larger cohorts that include severe cases with pre-infection samples were considered necessary. Contracting CD4+ clones were located mainly in the CM and EM memory subsets, whereas CD8+ clones were found to be enriched in EMRA. SARS-CoV-2 specificity of the second-wave clones peaking on day 37 was not confirmed.

The reads were generated on an Illumina NovaSeq 6000. TCRalpha and TCRbeta cDNA libraries were constructed by 5'RACE with constant-segment primers, with sample barcodes and unique molecular identifiers being introduced. Trizol reagent was used to extract RNA from every sample. Libraries were amplified in two PCR steps, with a second sample barcode and Illumina TruSeq adapters added in the second step. Sequencing of libraries was performed on an Illumina NovaSeq with 2 x 150 bp paired-end reads. On the authors' methods: Demultiplexing of reads and collapsing into UMI-guided consensus sequences were performed with migec v1.2.7. Using mixcr v2.1.11, UMI consensuses were aligned to TRA and TRB V and J templates and then assembled into clonotypes. Expanded or contracted clonotypes were those called significant by both edgeR and NoisET, with noise models trained on biological replicates. For edgeR calls, a false discovery rate-adjusted p below 0.01 and a log2 fold-change threshold of 1 were applied. PCA with hierarchical clustering of max-normalized trajectories of the 1000 most abundant clonotypes was used as exploratory dynamics analysis. Separately sequenced CD4+ and CD8+ repertoires were used to assign a CD4 or CD8 phenotype to each responding clone. The raw public reads went through TCRdb reprocessing: fastp at Q25, MiXCR clone calling, in-frame beta chains kept. CDR3 protein sequences are deduplicated, and each keeps its most common genes and DNA. TCRdb, not the original authors, processed these V and J calls. In this sample the table shows just under 350,000 distinct CDR3 sequences, 10% to 15% of which occur a single time. The ten largest clonotypes hold about 21% of the sample.

Ficoll-Paque density gradient centrifugation was used to isolate PBMCs. Comment on this clonotype: It has no known antigen specificity. Base qualities are not at hand, and no much larger clone is one base apart.

For CDR1 and CDR2, the germline V gene (reference sequence) lists SGHKS and YYEKEE. After removal of 4 bases from V and 5 bases from J, the junction retains 5 bases not matched to a gene. The CDR3, from cysteine to phenylalanine, totals 13 residues. Only the CDR3 DNA is retained, 39 bases long and in frame from the first base. This receptor was obtained from a man aged 18 to 29 who had mild COVID-19 (a few samples of this study predate the infection). The sample titles of this study are shuffled in the database, so cell type and time point are left out; the donor was told from shared clones. Rearrangement joined TRBV5-5 to TRBJ2-5, and 7 bases in between align with TRBD1. Sequenced sample: PBMCs or a T cell subset sorted from them (not recorded which). DNA sequence: TGTGCCAGCAGCCCGGGACAGTGGGAGACCCAGTACTTC. This translates into CASSPGQWETQYF.